This TCR beta chain was retrieved from a study of blood T cell repertoires in COVID-19. Germline values: CDR1 KGHDR, CDR2 SFDVKD. Unmatched junction bases numbered 5, after V lost 5 bases and J lost 5 bases. This CDR3 has 14 amino acids. Libraries were prepared by immunoSEQ multiplex PCR; TCRdb keeps only in-frame clonotypes and omits some of them. The sample includes about 140,000 clones, approximately 91% of them seen just once. This clone was detected only once. This chain links TRBV24-1 with TRBJ2-1; 7 bases are shared with TRBD2. The sequence was obtained from a man between 65 and 85 years old with acute or convalescent COVID-19. Material: peripheral blood. For the CDR3, the DNA is TGTGCCACCAGTGTGCGGGGGTTACACAATGAGCAGTTCTTC. Its protein product is CATSVRGLHNEQFF.